Below, 16 T cell receptor beta chains from the same sample are listed, as sequenced in a study of blood T cell repertoires in COVID-19. Libraries were prepared by immunoSEQ multiplex PCR; TCRdb keeps only in-frame clonotypes and omits some of them. Seen here are under 250,000 clones, 83% observed once, and the top ten hold about 4.8%. The sample comprised PBMCs or T cells enriched from blood (not recorded which). These receptors were taken from a woman between 50 and 59 years old who had been exposed to COVID-19.

This clone has just one count. V gene TRBV19 combines with J gene TRBJ1-1; D is possibly TRBD1 (5 bases). V was trimmed by 1 base and J by 4 bases, leaving 7 bases between them. The CDR3 sequence is 13 residues long. Germline V gives CDR1 LNHDA, CDR2 SQIVND (reference sequence). The CDR3 DNA sequence: TGTGCCAGTAGTATAGTCAGGGCCACTGAAGCTTTCTTT. This codes for CASSIVRATEAFF.

The rearrangement uses TRBV15 and TRBJ1-1; D is uncertain. Germline V gene data show CDR1 as LNHNV and CDR2 as YYDKDF (reference sequence). The CDR3 length is 14 residues. V lost 0 bases, J lost 6 bases, and 11 bases lay in between. The CDR3 DNA sequence: TGTGCCACCAGCAGAGAACCTCGGCAGGCTGAAGCTTTCTTT. Translation: CATSREPRQAEAFF.

This chain uses TRBV27 with TRBJ2-2; D is unclear. The germline V and J ends were trimmed by 7 bases and 0 bases, with 9 bases remaining between them. There are 14 residues in the CDR3. Germline assignment: CDR1 MNHEY and CDR2 SMNVEV (reference sequence). The CDR3 loop reads CASKQSANTGELFF. DNA for the CDR3: TGTGCCAGCAAGCAATCCGCGAACACCGGGGAGCTGTTTTTT.

This chain joins TRBV30 and TRBJ2-3; the match to TRBD2 covers 7 bases. J gave up 0 bases and V 0 bases, and 6 bases lay outside the gene matches. CDR1 and CDR2 from the germline V gene are GTSNPN and SVGIG (reference sequence). The CDR3 sequence is 16 residues long. In nucleotides, the CDR3 is TGTGCCTGGAGTGTCCCAGGTAGCGGGAGCACAGATACGCAGTATTTT. Its protein is CAWSVPGSGSTDTQYF. The full variable domain, its missing parts supplied by reference TRBV30 and TRBJ2-3, is SQTIHQWPATLVQPVGSPLSLECTVEGTSNPNLYWYRQAAGRGLQLLFYSVGIGQISSEVPQNLSASRPQDRQFILSSKKLLLSDSGFYLCAWSVPGSGSTDTQYFGPGTRLTVL.

The rearrangement links TRBV28 to TRBJ1-6, with 7 bases fitting TRBD1. The CDR3 loop spans 13 amino acids. The V segment lost 6 bases and the J segment 6 bases; nucleotides outside the gene matches: 2. The germline V gene has CDR1 MDHEN and CDR2 SYDVKM. The CDR3 DNA sequence: TGTGCCAGCAGGGGACAGTTTAATTCACCCCTCCACTTT. Its translation: CASRGQFNSPLHF.

The CDR3 sequence is CASSPGQGKRNEQFF. CDR3 sequence (DNA): TGTGCCAGCAGCCCCGGACAGGGGAAGAGGAATGAGCAGTTCTTC. The rearrangement joins TRBV7-2 to TRBJ2-1; the match to TRBD1 covers 9 bases. After removal of 5 bases from V and 7 bases from J, the junction contained 9 bases not matched to a gene. The CDR3 covers 15 residues. Germline V gene data show CDR1 as SGHTA and CDR2 as FQGNSA.

The CDR3 spells CASNGQPYGYTF. The DNA of the CDR3 is TGTGCCAGCAACGGACAGCCATATGGCTACACCTTC. The V gene is TRBV28, the J gene TRBJ1-2; TRBD1 might be the D (6 bases). V shed 7 bases and J shed 5 bases, with 11 bases lying between them. From germline, CDR1 is MDHEN and CDR2 SYDVKM. The CDR3 runs 12 residues.

This chain connects TRBV9 to TRBJ1-2, with D unclear. From germline, CDR1 is SGDLS and CDR2 YYNGEE. The CDR3 spans 13 residues. V lost 10 bases to trimming and J lost 3 bases, with 16 bases between them. The CDR3 protein is CAAATELHYGYTF. The CDR3 DNA reads TGTGCCGCAGCCACGGAGTTGCACTATGGCTACACCTTC.

This chain uses TRBV5-1 with TRBJ2-7, with TRBD2 matching 16 bases. V lost 0 bases to trimming and J lost 6 bases; unmatched junction nucleotides: 6. The length of the CDR3 is 17 residues. The germline gives CDR1 SGHRS, CDR2 YFSETQ. For the CDR3, the DNA is TGCGCCAGCAGCTTGGTTCAGGGACTAGCGGGGGGGCCCGAGCAGTACTTC. Translation gives CASSLVQGLAGGPEQYF.

This chain links TRBV7-9 with TRBJ2-4, with D uncertain. The CDR3 loop spans 16 amino acids. The germline V gene encodes CDR1 SEHNR and CDR2 FQNEAQ (reference sequence). Between the trimmed V and J ends, which lost 4 bases and 0 bases, there was a span of 13 bases. CDR3 bases: TGTGCCAGCAGCTCCCGTTCACTTCTAGCCAAAAACATTCAGTACTTC. Translation gives CASSSRSLLAKNIQYF.

Worth noting for this clone: Other DNA sequences in the sample encode the same CDR3. The J gene is TRBJ2-7, the V gene TRBV7-2, with D possibly matching TRBD1 (8 bases). The germline V gene has CDR1 SGHTA and CDR2 FQGNSA. The CDR3 spans 13 residues. V was shortened by 6 bases and J by 4 bases, with 13 bases between the two germline ends. The DNA for the CDR3 is TGTGCCAGCAGTTCACAGGGGGGGTACGAGCAGTACTTC. It is translated as CASSSQGGYEQYF.

The gene calls are TRBV5-1 and TRBJ1-1, with 9 bases identical to TRBD1. Germline CDR1 is SGHRS and CDR2 is YFSETQ. This CDR3 is 14 amino acids long. Germline trimming cut 4 bases from V and 4 bases from J; bases unmatched to any gene: 5. CDR3 bases: TGCGCCAGCAGCAAGGACAGGGGCGGCACTGAAGCTTTCTTT. Protein sequence: CASSKDRGGTEAFF.

The CDR3, as DNA: TGTGCCACCAGCAGGGGACAGGACACCGGGGAGCTGTTTTTT. The encoded protein is CATSRGQDTGELFF. The chain has TRBV15 and TRBJ2-2; 8 positions agree with TRBD1. There are 14 residues in the CDR3. The V gene end was trimmed by 3 bases and the J gene end by 3 bases; junction bases not matched to a gene: 0. Germline V gene lookup returns CDR1 LNHNV and CDR2 YYDKDF (reference sequence). The entire variable domain, with the rest obtained from reference TRBV15 and TRBJ2-2, is as follows: DAMVIQNPRYQVTQFGKPVTLSCSQTLNHNVMYWYQQKSSQAPKLLFHYYDKDFNNEADTPDNFQSRRPNTSFCFLDIRSPGLGDTAMYLCATSRGQDTGELFFGEGSRLTVL.

The chain employs TRBV2 and TRBJ2-7; no definite D call. This CDR3 spans 15 amino acids. Germline values: CDR1 SNHLY, CDR2 FYNNEI. Between the trimmed V and J ends, which lost 3 bases and 0 bases, there was a span of 12 bases. CDR3 region: CASSDPLLASYEQYF. CDR3 nucleotide sequence: TGTGCCAGCAGTGATCCCTTATTGGCCTCCTACGAGCAGTACTTC.

The chain carries TRBV30 and TRBJ2-7; 10 bases match TRBD1. This CDR3 is 13 amino acids long. The V gene end was trimmed by 1 base and the J gene end by 4 bases; junction bases not matched to a gene: 1. CDR1 GTSNPN and CDR2 SVGIG come from the germline V gene (reference sequence). As DNA, the CDR3 is TGTGCCTGGAGTGGGGACAGGGGATACGAGCAGTACTTC. Translation: CAWSGDRGYEQYF.

In its sample, this clone was seen a few times. The chain uses TRBV5-5 and TRBJ1-2; D uncertain. Germline lookup yields CDR1 SGHKS and CDR2 YYEKEE (reference sequence). This CDR3 region has 13 residues. Trimming removed 0 bases at V and 8 bases at J, with 11 bases between. The CDR3 sequence: CASSLETSGGYTF. The CDR3 DNA follows: TGTGCCAGCAGCTTGGAGACTTCGGGGGGCTACACCTTC.